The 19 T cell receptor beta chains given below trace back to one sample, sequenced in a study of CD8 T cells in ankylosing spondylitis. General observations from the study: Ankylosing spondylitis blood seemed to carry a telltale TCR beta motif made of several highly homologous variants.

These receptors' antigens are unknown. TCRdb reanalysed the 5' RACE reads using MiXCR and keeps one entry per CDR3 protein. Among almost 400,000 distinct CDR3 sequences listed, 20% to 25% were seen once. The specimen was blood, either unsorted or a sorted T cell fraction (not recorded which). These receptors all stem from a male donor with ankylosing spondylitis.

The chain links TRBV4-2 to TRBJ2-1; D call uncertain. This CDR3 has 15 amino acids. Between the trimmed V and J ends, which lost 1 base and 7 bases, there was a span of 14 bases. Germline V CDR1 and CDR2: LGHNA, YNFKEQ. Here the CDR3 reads CASSQGLEAWNEQFF. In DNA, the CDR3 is TGTGCCAGCAGCCAAGGCCTAGAGGCTTGGAATGAGCAGTTCTTC.

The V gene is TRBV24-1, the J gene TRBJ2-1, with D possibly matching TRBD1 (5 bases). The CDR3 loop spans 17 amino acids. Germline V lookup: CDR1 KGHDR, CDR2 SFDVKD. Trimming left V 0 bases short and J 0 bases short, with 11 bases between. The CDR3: CATSDLATDSSYNEQFF. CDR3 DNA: TGTGCCACCAGTGATTTGGCCACAGACAGCTCCTACAATGAGCAGTTCTTC.

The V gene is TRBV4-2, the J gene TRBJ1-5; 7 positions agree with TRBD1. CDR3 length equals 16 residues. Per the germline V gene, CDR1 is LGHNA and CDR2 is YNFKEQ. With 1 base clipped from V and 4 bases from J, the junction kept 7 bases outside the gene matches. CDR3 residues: CASSQGLLQGNQPQHF. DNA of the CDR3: TGTGCCAGCAGCCAAGGGCTACTACAGGGGAATCAGCCCCAGCATTTT.

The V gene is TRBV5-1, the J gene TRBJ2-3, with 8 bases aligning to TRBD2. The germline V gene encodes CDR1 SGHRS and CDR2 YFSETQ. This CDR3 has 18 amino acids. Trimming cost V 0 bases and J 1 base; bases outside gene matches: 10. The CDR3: CASSLGSSGGVGTDTQYF. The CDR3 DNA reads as TGCGCCAGCAGCTTGGGATCGAGCGGGGGCGTGGGCACAGATACGCAGTATTTT.

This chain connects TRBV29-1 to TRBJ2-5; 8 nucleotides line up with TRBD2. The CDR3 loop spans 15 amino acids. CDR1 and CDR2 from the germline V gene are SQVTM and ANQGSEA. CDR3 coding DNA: TGCACCACAACGGGACGGGGGGGAGGGCAAGAGACCCAGTACTTC. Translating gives CTTTGRGGGQETQYF.

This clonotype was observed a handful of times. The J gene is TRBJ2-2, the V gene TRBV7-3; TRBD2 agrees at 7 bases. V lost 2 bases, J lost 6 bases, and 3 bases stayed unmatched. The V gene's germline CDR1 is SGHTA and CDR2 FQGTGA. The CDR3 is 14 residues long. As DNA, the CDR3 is TGTGCCAGCAGCTTAGGCGGGAGCGCCGGGGAGCTGTTTTTT. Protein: CASSLGGSAGELFF.

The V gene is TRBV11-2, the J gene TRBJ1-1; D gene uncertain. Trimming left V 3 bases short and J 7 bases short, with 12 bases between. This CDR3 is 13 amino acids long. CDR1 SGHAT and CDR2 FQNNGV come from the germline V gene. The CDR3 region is CASSFTVGGEAFF. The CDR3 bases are TGTGCCAGCAGCTTCACCGTAGGTGGTGAAGCTTTCTTT.

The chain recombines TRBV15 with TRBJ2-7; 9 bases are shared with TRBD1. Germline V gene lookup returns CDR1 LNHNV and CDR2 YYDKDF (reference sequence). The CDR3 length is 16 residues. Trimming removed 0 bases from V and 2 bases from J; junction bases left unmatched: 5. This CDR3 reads CATSRDIGTGTYEQYF. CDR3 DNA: TGTGCCACCAGCAGAGATATTGGGACAGGGACCTACGAGCAGTACTTC.

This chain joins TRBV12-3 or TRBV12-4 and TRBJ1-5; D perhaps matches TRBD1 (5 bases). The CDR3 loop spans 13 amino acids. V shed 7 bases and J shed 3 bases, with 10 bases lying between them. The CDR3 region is CASTRGNNQPQHF. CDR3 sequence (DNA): TGTGCCAGCACCCGGGGGAACAATCAGCCCCAGCATTTT.

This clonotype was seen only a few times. CDR3 DNA sequence: TGTGCCAGCAGTCCCTCGGGGACATCCTACGAGCAGTACTTC. Protein product: CASSPSGTSYEQYF. V gene TRBV28 combines with J gene TRBJ2-7, with a possible D match to TRBD1 (6 bases). With 5 bases removed from V and 1 base from J, the gap between germline ends came to 12 bases. This CDR3 region has 14 residues. Germline V gene sequence: CDR1 MDHEN, CDR2 SYDVKM.

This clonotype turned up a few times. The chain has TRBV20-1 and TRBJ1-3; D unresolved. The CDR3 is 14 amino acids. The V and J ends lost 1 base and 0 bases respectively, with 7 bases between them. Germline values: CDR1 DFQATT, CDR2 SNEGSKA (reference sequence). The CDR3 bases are TGCAGTGCTAGAGGTTCAGGCTCTGGAAACACCATATATTTT. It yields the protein CSARGSGSGNTIYF.

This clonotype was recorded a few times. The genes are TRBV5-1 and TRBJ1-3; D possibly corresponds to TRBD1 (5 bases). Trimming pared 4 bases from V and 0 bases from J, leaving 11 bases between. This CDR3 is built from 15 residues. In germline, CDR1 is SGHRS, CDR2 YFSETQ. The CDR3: CASSLDTISGNTIYF. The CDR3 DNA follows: TGCGCCAGCAGCCTGGACACCATCTCTGGAAACACCATATATTTT.

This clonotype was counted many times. The CDR3 here is CASSLARNTEAFF. Here the CDR3 DNA reads TGCGCCAGCAGCTTGGCCAGGAACACTGAAGCTTTCTTT. The V and J genes are TRBV5-1 and TRBJ1-1; no reliable D call. This CDR3 region has 13 residues. Germline-derived CDR1 and CDR2 are SGHRS and YFSETQ. Trimming shortened V by 0 bases and J by 1 base, and 4 bases separated the two germline ends.

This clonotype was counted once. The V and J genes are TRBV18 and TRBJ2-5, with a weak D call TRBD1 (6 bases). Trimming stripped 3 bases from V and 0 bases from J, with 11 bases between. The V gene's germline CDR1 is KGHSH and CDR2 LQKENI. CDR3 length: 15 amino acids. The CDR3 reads CASSPTGTYQETQYF. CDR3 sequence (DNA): TGTGCCAGCTCACCTACCGGGACATACCAAGAGACCCAGTACTTC. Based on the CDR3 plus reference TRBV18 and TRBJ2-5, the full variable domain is NAGVMQNPRHLVRRRGQEARLRCSPMKGHSHVYWYRQLPEEGLKFMVYLQKENIIDESGMPKERFSAEFPKEGPSILRIQQVVRGDSAAYFCASSPTGTYQETQYFGPGTRLLVL.

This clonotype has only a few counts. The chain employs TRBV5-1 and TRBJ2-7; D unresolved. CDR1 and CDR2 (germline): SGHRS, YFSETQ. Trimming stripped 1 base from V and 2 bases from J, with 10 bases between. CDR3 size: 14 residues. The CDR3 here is CASSLTDDAYEQYF. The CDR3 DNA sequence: TGCGCCAGCAGCTTGACGGACGATGCCTACGAGCAGTACTTC.

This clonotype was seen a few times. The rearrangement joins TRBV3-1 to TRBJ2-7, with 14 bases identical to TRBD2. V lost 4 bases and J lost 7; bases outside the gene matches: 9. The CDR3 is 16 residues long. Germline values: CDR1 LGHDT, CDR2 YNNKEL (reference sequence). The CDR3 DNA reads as TGTGCCAGCAGCCCGACCGGGACTAGCGGGAGTAGTGAGCAGTACTTC. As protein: CASSPTGTSGSSEQYF.

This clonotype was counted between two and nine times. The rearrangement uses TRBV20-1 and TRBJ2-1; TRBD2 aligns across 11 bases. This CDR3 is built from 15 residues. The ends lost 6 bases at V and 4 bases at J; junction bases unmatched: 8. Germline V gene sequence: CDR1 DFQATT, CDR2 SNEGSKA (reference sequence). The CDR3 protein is CSAAPGTSGYNEQFF. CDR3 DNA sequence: TGCAGTGCGGCCCCCGGGACTAGCGGATACAATGAGCAGTTCTTC.

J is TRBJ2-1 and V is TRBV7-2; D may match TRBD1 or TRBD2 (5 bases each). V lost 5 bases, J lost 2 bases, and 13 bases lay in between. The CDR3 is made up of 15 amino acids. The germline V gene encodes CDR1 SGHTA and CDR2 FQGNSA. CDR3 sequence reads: CASSIRDQTYNEQFF. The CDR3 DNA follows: TGTGCCAGCAGCATACGGGACCAGACCTACAATGAGCAGTTCTTC.

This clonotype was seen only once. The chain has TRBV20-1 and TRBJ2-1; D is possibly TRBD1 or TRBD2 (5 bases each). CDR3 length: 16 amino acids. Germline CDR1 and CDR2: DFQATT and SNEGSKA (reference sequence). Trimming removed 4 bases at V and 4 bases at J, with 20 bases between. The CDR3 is CSATSLLRGSYNEQFF. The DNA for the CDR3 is TGCAGTGCTACCTCCCTGTTGAGGGGTTCTTACAATGAGCAGTTCTTC.